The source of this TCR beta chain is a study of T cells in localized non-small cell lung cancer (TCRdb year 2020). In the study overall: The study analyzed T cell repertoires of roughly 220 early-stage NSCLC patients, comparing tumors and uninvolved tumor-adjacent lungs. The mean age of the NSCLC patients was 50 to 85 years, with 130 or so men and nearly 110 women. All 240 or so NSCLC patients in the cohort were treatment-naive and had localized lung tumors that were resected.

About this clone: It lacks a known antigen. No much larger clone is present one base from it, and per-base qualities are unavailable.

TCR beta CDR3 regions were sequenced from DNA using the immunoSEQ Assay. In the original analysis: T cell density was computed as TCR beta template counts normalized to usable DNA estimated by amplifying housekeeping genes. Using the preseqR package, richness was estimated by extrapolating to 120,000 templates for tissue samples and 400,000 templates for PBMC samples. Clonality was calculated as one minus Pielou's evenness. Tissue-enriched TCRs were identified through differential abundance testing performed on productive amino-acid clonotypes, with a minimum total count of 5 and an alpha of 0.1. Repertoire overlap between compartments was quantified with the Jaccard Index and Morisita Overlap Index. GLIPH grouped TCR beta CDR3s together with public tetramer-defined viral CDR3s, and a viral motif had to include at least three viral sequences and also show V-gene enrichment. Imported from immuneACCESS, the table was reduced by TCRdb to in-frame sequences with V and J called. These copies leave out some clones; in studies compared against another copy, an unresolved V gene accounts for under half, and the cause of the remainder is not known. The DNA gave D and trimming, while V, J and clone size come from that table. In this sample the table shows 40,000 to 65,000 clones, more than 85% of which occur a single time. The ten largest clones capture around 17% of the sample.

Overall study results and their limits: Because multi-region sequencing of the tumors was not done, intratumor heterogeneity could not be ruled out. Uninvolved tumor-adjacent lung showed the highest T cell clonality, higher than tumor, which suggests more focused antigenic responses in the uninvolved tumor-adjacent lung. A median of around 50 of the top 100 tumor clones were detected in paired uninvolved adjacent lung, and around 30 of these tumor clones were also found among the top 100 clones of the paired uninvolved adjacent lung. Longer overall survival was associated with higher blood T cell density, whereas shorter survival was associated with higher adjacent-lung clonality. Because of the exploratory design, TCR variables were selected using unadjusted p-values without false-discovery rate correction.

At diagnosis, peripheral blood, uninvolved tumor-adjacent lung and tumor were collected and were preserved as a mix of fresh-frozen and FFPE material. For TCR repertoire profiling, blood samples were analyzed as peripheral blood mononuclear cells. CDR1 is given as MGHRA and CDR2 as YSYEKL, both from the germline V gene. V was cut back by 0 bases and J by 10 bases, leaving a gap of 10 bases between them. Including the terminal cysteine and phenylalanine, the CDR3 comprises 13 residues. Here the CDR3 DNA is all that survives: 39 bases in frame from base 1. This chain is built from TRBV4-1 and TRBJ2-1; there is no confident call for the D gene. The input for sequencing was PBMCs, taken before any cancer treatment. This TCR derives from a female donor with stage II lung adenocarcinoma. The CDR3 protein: CASSQDYAWEQFF. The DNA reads TGCGCCAGCAGCCAAGATTACGCTTGGGAGCAGTTCTTC.